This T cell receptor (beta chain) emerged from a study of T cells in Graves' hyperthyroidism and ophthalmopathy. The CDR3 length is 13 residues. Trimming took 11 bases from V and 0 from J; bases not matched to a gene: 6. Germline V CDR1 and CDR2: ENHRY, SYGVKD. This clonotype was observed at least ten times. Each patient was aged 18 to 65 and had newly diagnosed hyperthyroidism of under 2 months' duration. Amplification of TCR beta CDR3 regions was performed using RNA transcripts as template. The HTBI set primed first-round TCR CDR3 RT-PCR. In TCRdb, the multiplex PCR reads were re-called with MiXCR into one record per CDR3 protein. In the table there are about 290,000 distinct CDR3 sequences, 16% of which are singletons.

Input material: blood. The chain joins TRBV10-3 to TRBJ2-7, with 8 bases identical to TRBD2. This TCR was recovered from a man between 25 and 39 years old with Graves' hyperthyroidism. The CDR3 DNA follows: TGTGCCGCGACGGGGGGGAGCTCCTACGAGCAGTACTTC. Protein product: CAATGGSSYEQYF.